These T cell receptor beta chains were read from a single sample in a study of T-cell reconstitution after alpha-beta-depleted transplantation in children. TCRdb re-called the PCR reads through MiXCR, storing one row per CDR3 protein. The repertoire holds 200,000 to 250,000 distinct CDR3 sequences, with roughly 8.1% as singletons. The specimen was PBMCs, mostly from graft donor cells, collected 360 days after TCRalphabeta/CD19-depleted stem cell transplant. All receptors derive from a male patient aged 2 to 10 who had a stem cell transplant for acute myeloid leukemia, so the T cells may come from the graft donor. The CDR3 runs from the conserved cysteine through the conserved F or W. The D gene is left open where the match is weak. For some rows the clone size is stated as once, few or many, or as a class when expanded; others skip it.

clone_size | j_call | cdr3_length | d_call | v_call | cdr3_aa | cdr3_nt
NA | TRBJ1-2 | 16 | TRBD1 | TRBV12-3/TRBV12-4 | CASSLYRTGRDHGYTF | TGTGCCAGCAGTCTATACCGGACAGGGAGGGACCATGGCTACACCTTC
many | TRBJ2-7 | 13 | NA | TRBV5-1 | CASSGLATYEQYF | TGCGCCAGCAGCGGCTTAGCCACCTACGAGCAGTACTTC
many | TRBJ2-5 | 17 | TRBD2 | TRBV11-2 | CASSLDLTSGGAVTQYF | TGTGCCAGCAGCTTAGATCTTACTAGCGGGGGGGCCGTGACCCAGTACTTC
many | TRBJ1-5 | 13 | NA | TRBV7-9 | CASSQSGNQPQHF | TGTGCCAGCAGCCAATCGGGCAATCAGCCCCAGCATTTT
NA | TRBJ2-5 | 12 | NA | TRBV7-8 | CASSPTRETQYF | TGTGCCAGCAGCCCCACGCGGGAGACCCAGTACTTC
many | TRBJ1-2 | 14 | NA | TRBV5-1 | CASSREGRHYGYTF | TGCGCCAGCAGTAGGGAGGGACGGCACTATGGCTACACCTTC
few | TRBJ1-2 | 13 | NA | TRBV29-1 | CSGGTSINYGYTF | TGCAGCGGGGGGACATCTATTAACTATGGCTACACCTTC
many | TRBJ2-7 | 15 | TRBD2 | TRBV20-1 | CSAKAGTSASYEQYF | TGCAGTGCCAAGGCGGGGACTAGCGCCTCCTACGAGCAGTACTTC
many | TRBJ2-2 | 14 | NA | TRBV4-2 | CASSQDGWTGELFF | TGTGCCAGCAGCCAAGACGGGTGGACCGGGGAGCTGTTTTTT
NA | TRBJ2-5 | 14 | NA | TRBV12-3/TRBV12-4 | CASSSRVGQETQYF | TGTGCCAGCAGTTCAAGGGTTGGGCAGGAGACCCAGTACTTC
NA | TRBJ1-5 | 14 | NA | TRBV20-1 | CSAYGPRGNQPQHF | TGCAGTGCGTACGGGCCTCGGGGCAATCAGCCCCAGCATTTT
few | TRBJ2-4 | 14 | TRBD1 | TRBV7-2 | CASSLAPGQSIQYF | TGTGCCAGCAGCTTAGCCCCGGGACAGAGCATTCAGTACTTC
many | TRBJ2-1 | 13 | NA | TRBV5-1 | CASAGEPYNEQFF | TGCGCCAGCGCGGGTGAGCCCTACAATGAGCAGTTCTTC
few | TRBJ1-1 | 16 | TRBD1 | TRBV5-1 | CASSRLVGSRDRGAFF | TGCGCCAGCAGCCGCTTGGTGGGAAGTCGGGACAGGGGGGCTTTCTTT
NA | TRBJ2-1 | 15 | NA | TRBV6-2/TRBV6-3 | CASSYKGVSYNEQFF | TGTGCCAGCAGTTACAAGGGAGTCTCCTACAATGAGCAGTTCTTC
few | TRBJ1-1 | 13 | NA | TRBV7-9 | CASSLEAATEAFF | TGTGCCAGCAGCTTAGAGGCGGCAACTGAAGCTTTCTTT